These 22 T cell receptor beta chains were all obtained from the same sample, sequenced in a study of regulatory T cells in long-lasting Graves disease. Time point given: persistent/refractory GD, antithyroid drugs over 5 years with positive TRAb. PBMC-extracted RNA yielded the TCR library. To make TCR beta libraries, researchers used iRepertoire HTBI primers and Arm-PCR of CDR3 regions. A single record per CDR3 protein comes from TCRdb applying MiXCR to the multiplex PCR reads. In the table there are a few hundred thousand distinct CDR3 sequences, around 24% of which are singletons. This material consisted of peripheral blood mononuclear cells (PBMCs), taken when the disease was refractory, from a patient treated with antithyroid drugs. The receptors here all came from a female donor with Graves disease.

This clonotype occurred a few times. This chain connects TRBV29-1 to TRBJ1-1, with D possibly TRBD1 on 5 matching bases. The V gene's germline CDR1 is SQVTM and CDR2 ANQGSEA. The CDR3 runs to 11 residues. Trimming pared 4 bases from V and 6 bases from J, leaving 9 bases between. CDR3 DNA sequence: TGCAGCGTTGGAAGGGGCTCTGAAGCTTTCTTT. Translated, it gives CSVGRGSEAFF.

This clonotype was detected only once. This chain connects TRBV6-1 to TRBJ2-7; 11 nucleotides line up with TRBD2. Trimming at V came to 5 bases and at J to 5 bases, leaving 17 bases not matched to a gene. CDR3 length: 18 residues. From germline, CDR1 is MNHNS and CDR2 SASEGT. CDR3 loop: CASSRILSGGARWNEQYF. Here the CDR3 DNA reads TGTGCCAGCAGTCGGATTCTTAGCGGGGGGGCCAGATGGAACGAGCAGTACTTC.

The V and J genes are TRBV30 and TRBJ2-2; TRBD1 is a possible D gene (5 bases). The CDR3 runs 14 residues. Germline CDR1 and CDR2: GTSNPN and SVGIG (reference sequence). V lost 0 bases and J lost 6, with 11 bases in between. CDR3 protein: CAWSVLQGAGELFF. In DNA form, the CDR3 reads TGTGCCTGGAGTGTACTGCAGGGTGCCGGGGAGCTGTTTTTT.

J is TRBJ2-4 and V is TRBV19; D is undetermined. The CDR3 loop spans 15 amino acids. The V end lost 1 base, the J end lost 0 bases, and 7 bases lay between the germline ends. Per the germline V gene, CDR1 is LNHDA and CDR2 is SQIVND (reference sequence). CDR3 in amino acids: CASSIGQTAKNIQYF. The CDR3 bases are TGTGCCAGTAGTATAGGCCAGACAGCCAAAAACATTCAGTACTTC.

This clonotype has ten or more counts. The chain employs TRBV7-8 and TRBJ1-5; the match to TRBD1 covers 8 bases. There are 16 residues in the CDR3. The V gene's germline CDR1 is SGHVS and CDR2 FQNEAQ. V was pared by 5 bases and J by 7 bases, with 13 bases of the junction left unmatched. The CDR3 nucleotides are TGTGCCAGCAGCGCTGGAGGCGGGACAGGATGGCAGCCCCAGCATTTT. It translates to CASSAGGGTGWQPQHF. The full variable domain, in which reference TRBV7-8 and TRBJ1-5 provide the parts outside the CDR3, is GAGVSQSPRYKVAKRGQDVALRCDPISGHVSLFWYQQALGQGPEFLTYFQNEAQLDKSGLPSDRFFAERPEGSVSTLKIQRTQQEDSAVYLCASSAGGGTGWQPQHFGDGTRLSIL.

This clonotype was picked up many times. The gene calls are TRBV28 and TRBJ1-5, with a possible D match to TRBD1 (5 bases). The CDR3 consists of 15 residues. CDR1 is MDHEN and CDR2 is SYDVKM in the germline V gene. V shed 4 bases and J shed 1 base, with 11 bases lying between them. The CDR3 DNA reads TGTGCCAGCAGTTCCTGGGGCGGAAGCAATCAGCCCCAGCATTTT. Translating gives CASSSWGGSNQPQHF.

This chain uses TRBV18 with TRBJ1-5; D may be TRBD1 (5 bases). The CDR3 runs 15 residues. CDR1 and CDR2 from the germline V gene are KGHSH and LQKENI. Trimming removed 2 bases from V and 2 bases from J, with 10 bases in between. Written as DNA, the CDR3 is TGTGCCAGCTCACCAAGTGAAGGGGGCAATCAGCCCCAGCATTTT. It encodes CASSPSEGGNQPQHF. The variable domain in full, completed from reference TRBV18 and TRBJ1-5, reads NAGVMQNPRHLVRRRGQEARLRCSPMKGHSHVYWYRQLPEEGLKFMVYLQKENIIDESGMPKERFSAEFPKEGPSILRIQQVVRGDSAAYFCASSPSEGGNQPQHFGDGTRLSIL.

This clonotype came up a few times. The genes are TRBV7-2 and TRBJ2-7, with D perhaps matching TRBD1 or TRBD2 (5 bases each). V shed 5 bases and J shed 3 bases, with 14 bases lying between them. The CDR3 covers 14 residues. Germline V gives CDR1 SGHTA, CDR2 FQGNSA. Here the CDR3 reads CASSLGTEYYEQYF. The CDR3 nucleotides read TGTGCCAGCAGCCTCGGGACGGAGTACTACGAGCAGTACTTC.

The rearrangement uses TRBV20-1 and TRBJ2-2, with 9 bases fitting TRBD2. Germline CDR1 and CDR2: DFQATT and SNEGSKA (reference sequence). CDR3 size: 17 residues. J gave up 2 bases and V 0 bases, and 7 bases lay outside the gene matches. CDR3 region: CSARDHRSGRNTGELFF. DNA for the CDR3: TGCAGTGCTAGAGATCATCGTAGCGGGAGAAACACCGGGGAGCTGTTTTTT.

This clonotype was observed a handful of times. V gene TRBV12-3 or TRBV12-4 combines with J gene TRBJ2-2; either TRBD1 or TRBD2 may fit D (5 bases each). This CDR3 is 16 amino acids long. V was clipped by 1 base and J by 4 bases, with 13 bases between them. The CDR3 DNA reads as TGTGCCAGCAGTTTAGAAGCCGGGACCCTCACCGGGGAGCTGTTTTTT. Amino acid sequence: CASSLEAGTLTGELFF.

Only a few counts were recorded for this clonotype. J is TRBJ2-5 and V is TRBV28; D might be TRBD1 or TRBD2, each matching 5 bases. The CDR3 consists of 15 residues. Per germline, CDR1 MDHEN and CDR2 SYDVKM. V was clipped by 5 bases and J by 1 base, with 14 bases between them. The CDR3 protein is CASSPRSGTQETQYF. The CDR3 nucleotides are TGTGCCAGCAGTCCGCGCTCGGGGACCCAAGAGACCCAGTACTTC.

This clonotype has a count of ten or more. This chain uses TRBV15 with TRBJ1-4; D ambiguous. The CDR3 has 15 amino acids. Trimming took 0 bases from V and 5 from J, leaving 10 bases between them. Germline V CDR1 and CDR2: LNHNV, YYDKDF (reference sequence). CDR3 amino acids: CATSRETAENEKLFF. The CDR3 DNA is TGTGCCACCAGCAGAGAGACCGCCGAAAATGAAAAACTGTTTTTT.

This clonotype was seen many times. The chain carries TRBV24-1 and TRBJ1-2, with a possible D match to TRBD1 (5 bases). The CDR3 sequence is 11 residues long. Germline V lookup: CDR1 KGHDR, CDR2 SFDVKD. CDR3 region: CACGGNYGYTF. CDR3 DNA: TGTGCGTGTGGGGGGAACTATGGCTACACCTTC.

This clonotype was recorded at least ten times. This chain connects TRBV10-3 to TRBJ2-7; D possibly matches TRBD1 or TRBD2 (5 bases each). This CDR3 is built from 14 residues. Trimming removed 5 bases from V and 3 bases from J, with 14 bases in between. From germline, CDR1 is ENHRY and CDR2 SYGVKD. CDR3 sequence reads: CAISLRDAYYEQYF. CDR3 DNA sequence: TGTGCCATCAGTCTCCGGGACGCGTACTACGAGCAGTACTTC.

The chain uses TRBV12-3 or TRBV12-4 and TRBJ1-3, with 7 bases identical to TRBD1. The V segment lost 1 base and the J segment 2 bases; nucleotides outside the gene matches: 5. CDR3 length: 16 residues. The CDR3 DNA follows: TGTGCCAGCAGTTTAGGCGTTGGGACAGCTGGAAACACCATATATTTT. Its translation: CASSLGVGTAGNTIYF.

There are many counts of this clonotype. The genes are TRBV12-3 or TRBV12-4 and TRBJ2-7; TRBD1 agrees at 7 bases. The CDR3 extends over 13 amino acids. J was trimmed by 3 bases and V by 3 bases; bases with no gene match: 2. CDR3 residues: CASSFGTVYEQYF. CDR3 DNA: TGTGCCAGCAGTTTTGGGACAGTCTACGAGCAGTACTTC.

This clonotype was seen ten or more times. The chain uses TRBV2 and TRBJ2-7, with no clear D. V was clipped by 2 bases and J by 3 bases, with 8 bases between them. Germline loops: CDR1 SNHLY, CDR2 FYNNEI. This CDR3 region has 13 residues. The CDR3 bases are TGTGCCAGCAGTGAAACAGCAAACTACGAGCAGTACTTC. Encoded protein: CASSETANYEQYF.

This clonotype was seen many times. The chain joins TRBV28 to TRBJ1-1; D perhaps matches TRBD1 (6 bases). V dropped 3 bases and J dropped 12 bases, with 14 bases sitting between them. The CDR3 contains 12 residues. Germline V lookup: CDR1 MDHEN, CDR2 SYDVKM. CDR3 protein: CASSFGGASPFF. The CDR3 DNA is TGTGCCAGCAGTTTCGGGGGGGCCTCCCCTTTCTTT.

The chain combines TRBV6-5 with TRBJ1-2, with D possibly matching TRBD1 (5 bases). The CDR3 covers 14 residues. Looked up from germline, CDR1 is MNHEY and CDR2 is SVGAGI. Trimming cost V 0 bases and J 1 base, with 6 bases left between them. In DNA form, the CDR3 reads TGTGCCAGCAGTTACTCCAGGGTTAACTATGGCTACACCTTC. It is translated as CASSYSRVNYGYTF.

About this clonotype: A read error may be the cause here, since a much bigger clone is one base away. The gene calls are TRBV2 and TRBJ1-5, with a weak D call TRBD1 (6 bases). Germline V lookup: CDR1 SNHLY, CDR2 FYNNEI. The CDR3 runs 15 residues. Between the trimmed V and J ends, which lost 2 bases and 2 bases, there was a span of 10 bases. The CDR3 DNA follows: TGTGCCAGCAGTGAATCAGGGGATTGCAATCAGCCCCAGCATTTT. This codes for CASSESGDCNQPQHF.

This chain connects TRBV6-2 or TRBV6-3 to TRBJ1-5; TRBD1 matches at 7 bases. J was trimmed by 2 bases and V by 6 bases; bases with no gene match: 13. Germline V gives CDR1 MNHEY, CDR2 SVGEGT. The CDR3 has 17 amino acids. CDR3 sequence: CASSHQAHGTGNQPQHF. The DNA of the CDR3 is TGTGCCAGCAGCCATCAAGCACACGGGACAGGCAATCAGCCCCAGCATTTT.

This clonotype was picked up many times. CDR3 sequence: CASSLTTGTEAFF. Here the CDR3 DNA reads TGTGCCAGCAGTTTAACGACGGGCACTGAAGCTTTCTTT. V and J are TRBV12-3 or TRBV12-4 and TRBJ1-1; D is undetermined. The CDR3 extends over 13 amino acids. The V end lost 2 bases, the J end lost 4 bases, and 8 bases lay between the germline ends.